Listed below are T cell receptor beta chains from one sample, sequenced in a study of cytomegalovirus exposure and HLA in healthy donors. Assay: immunoSEQ multiplex PCR; the TCRdb copy retains only in-frame clones and omits some. The data contain 150,000 to 200,000 clones, around 85% of them seen just once; the ten biggest clones take up over 0.8%. The sequencing sample was made of PBMCs. These receptors were taken from a woman between 25 and 40 years old in good health and CMV-seronegative. Both conserved end residues are part of each CDR3. Each record gives: clone size, J gene, V gene, CDR3 length, D gene, CDR3 DNA, CDR3 protein. The D gene is left open where the match is weak. Clone size, where shown, is once, few, many, or a class for clones that have expanded.

NA,TRBJ1-2,TRBV6-5,14,NA,TGTGCCAGCAGCCCCCGGGGGGGGATGAGGGGCTACACCTTC,CASSPRGGMRGYTF
NA,TRBJ1-1,TRBV29-1,12,NA,TGCAGCGTTGAGCTACGCCCGAATGAAGCTTTCTTT,CSVELRPNEAFF
NA,TRBJ2-2,TRBV5-1,19,TRBD2,TGCGCCAGCAGCTTGGGTGCTAGCGGGAGGGAAAAGAACACCGGGGAGCTGTTTTTT,CASSLGASGREKNTGELFF
NA,TRBJ1-4,TRBV9,15,TRBD1,TGTGCCAGCAGCGCCCGGGACAGCCTTAATGAAAAACTGTTTTTT,CASSARDSLNEKLFF
NA,TRBJ2-7,TRBV6-1,9,NA,TGTGCCAGCAGTCGCGAGCAGTACTTC,CASSREQYF
once,TRBJ1-1,TRBV18,11,NA,TGTGCCAGCTCACCTGACAGGGAAGCTTTCTTT,CASSPDREAFF
few,TRBJ2-3,TRBV7-9,14,NA,TGTGCCAGCAGCCCGGGACAATACACAGATACGCAGTATTTT,CASSPGQYTDTQYF
once,TRBJ2-2,TRBV6-1,14,NA,TGTGCCAGCCACCGGGACTTAGGTTCCGGGGAGCTGTTTTTT,CASHRDLGSGELFF
NA,TRBJ2-7,TRBV19,12,TRBD1,TGTGCCAGTAGTCCGGACAGGGGCGAGCAGTACTTC,CASSPDRGEQYF
once,TRBJ1-1,TRBV18,14,TRBD1,TGTGCCAGCTCATACGGGACAGGGAACACTGAAGCTTTCTTT,CASSYGTGNTEAFF
once,TRBJ2-3,TRBV15,16,TRBD2,TGTGCCACCAGCAGATGGGGACTAGCGGACACAGATACGCAGTATTTT,CATSRWGLADTDTQYF
NA,TRBJ1-3,TRBV5-4,14,NA,TGTGCCAGCAGCTCAACAGGGTCCGGAAACACCATATATTTT,CASSSTGSGNTIYF
NA,TRBJ2-3,TRBV5-1,16,TRBD2,TGCGCCAGCAGCTTGGTAGCGGGAGGGGTCACAGATACGCAGTATTTT,CASSLVAGGVTDTQYF
NA,TRBJ2-5,TRBV23-1,13,NA,TGCGCCAGCAGCAGACAGAGACAAGAGACCCAGTACTTC,CASSRQRQETQYF
NA,TRBJ2-2,TRBV27,15,TRBD1,TGTGCCAGCAGATATGTACAGGGGGTGGCCGGGGAGCTGTTTTTT,CASRYVQGVAGELFF
NA,TRBJ1-1,TRBV2,11,NA,TGTGCCAGCGGACAGAACACTGAAGCTTTCTTT,CASGQNTEAFF
NA,TRBJ1-1,TRBV28,15,NA,TGTGCCAGCAGTTTATCGGGGGGAGGGAACACTGAAGCTTTCTTT,CASSLSGGGNTEAFF
NA,TRBJ1-3,TRBV7-8,15,NA,TGTGCCAGCAGCGCCCTATCTAGGTCTGGAAACACCATATATTTT,CASSALSRSGNTIYF
NA,TRBJ1-1,TRBV18,14,TRBD1,TGTGCCAGCTCACCACAGGGGGCCGGGACTGAAGCTTTCTTT,CASSPQGAGTEAFF
NA,TRBJ2-7,TRBV2,14,TRBD1,TGTGCCAGCAGTGGAGGGGACAGATCCTACGAGCAGTACTTC,CASSGGDRSYEQYF
once,TRBJ1-2,TRBV7-9,14,NA,TGTGCCAGCGGGGGCGGGGGCTTGGACTATGGCTACACCTTC,CASGGGGLDYGYTF
NA,TRBJ2-7,TRBV7-2,15,TRBD1,TGTGCCAGCAGCTTTTCGGGACAGGGGAGCTACGAGCAGTACTTC,CASSFSGQGSYEQYF
once,TRBJ2-3,TRBV5-1,12,NA,TGCGCCAGCAGCTTGGCCTCGGGGGCGCAGTATTTT,CASSLASGAQYF
NA,TRBJ1-5,TRBV19,13,NA,TGTGCCAGTAAAAGACAGAGTGATCAGCCCCAGCATTTT,CASKRQSDQPQHF
NA,TRBJ2-2,TRBV27,15,TRBD2,TGTGCCAGCAGTACTCTAGCGGGAGTAGCCGGGGAGCTGTTTTTT,CASSTLAGVAGELFF
NA,TRBJ2-1,TRBV27,16,TRBD2,TGTGCCAGCACCACCCAGGGCGGGAGGTCCTACAATGAGCAGTTCTTC,CASTTQGGRSYNEQFF
NA,TRBJ2-7,TRBV7-6,17,TRBD2,TGTGCCAGCAGCTTAGGAGGAGCGACTAGCGGGAGATACGAGCAGTACTTC,CASSLGGATSGRYEQYF
NA,TRBJ2-1,TRBV5-1,16,TRBD2,TGCGCCAGCCTCCCCGGAAGCGGGAGAGATCACAATGAGCAGTTCTTC,CASLPGSGRDHNEQFF